Here is one T cell receptor (beta chain) with its context. Its recognized antigen is unknown. There are no base qualities to consult, and no much larger clone falls within one base. This record belongs to a study of cytomegalovirus exposure and HLA in healthy donors (TCRdb year 2017). With respect to the entire study: According to a later analysis, the roughly 120 validation repertoires were produced on the same platform as the approximately 620 repertoires of the first cohort. The study combined high-throughput TCR immunosequencing, statistical association of individual TCRs with disease status, and machine learning to predict cytomegalovirus infection status. The aim of the study was to test whether cataloging public T cell receptors could identify signatures of past pathogen exposure. Besides the first cohort of around 700 subjects, a separate validation cohort made up of around 120 different subjects was used. Summary of the overall study and its limitations: Subsequent analysis determined that TCRs grouped into clusters in the first cohort also showed a tendency toward co-occurrence across the 120 validation repertoires, and 85% to 95% of cluster scores exceeded 0. In both the original and validation cohorts, the classifier was reported to diagnose cytomegalovirus status with high specificity and sensitivity. According to the authors, the approach could potentially be generalized to other disease states and immunological phenotypes. All 120 or so repertoires were used to score co-occurrence in the validation cohort in a later analysis, because that analysis had no HLA typing for the cohort. Most TCR sequences were observed very rarely across donors, whereas some public TCRs were present in many individuals. In the study, 164 TCR beta chains were listed as associated with cytomegalovirus. In vitro tests confirmed that a few of the cytomegalovirus-associated TCR beta chains recognize cytomegalovirus antigens.

Receptor amplification or capture employed the immunoSEQ multiplex PCR assay. Under the source paper's analysis protocol: A statistical classification framework was developed to diagnose cytomegalovirus status using the catalog of TCR beta chain sequences. Held by TCRdb, this immuneACCESS table contains in-frame sequences only and omits some clones. Under half of the omission traces to an unresolved V gene where checked; the cause of the rest is unknown. V and J calls and clone size follow that table, whereas D and trimming were derived from the DNA. This sample lists about 160,000 clones; about 86% were detected once. Around 6% of the sample rests with the top ten. The donors belonged to the validation cohort of over a hundred subjects, which was separate from the roughly 700-subject first cohort. The CDR3 contains 17 residues, cysteine and phenylalanine counted. CDR3 DNA is the only sequence kept; it has 51 bases, read in frame from the first base. CDR1 and CDR2 are read off the germline V gene as SGHVS and FQNEAQ. V is clipped by 2 bases and J by 2 bases, and the sequence between their germline boundaries is 16 bases long.

The material sequenced was PBMCs. The V and J genes are TRBV7-8 and TRBJ1-3, with TRBD1 tentatively as D gene (6 bases match). The sequence was collected from a woman aged 25 to 39 in good health and CMV-seronegative. The bases read TGTGCCAGCAGCTTATTTGGACGGGGGGCGCCTGGAAACACCATATATTTT. Translated, this gives CASSLFGRGAPGNTIYF.